This TCR beta chain was captured in a study of CD8+CD57+ T cells in acquired aplastic anemia (dated by TCRdb to 2017 to 2018). Study-level background: DNA extracted from sorted CD4+ and CD8+ cells had a mean of approximately 3.3 ug, with a range of roughly 0.19 to 27.4 ug. A CD8+CD57+ expansion meant a frequency higher than the mean frequency seen in healthy subjects. General study outcomes and caveats: Patients and healthy controls showed no significant difference in CD8+ Simpson's diversity (P=0.060). Roughly 30 CD8+ CDR3 sequences were found to be shared between patients and controls, but these sequences appeared to be highly expressed in patients and within the immunodominant clones of the patients.

V loses 5 bases at its end and J loses 4 bases; junction bases beyond the gene matches: 8. From a lookup of the germline V gene, CDR1 and CDR2 are SNHLY and FYNNEI. Spanning cysteine to phenylalanine, the CDR3 consists of 15 amino acids. CDR3 DNA only is kept here, 45 bases in frame from base 1. Patients chosen for sequencing had shown expansion of CD8+CD57+ cells by flow cytometry. All patients had severe acquired aplastic anemia diagnosed by International Study of Aplastic Anemia and Agranulocytosis and Camitta criteria. No patient had received any therapy when blood was sampled. In this study, sorted CD4+ and CD8+ T cells from the blood of healthy subjects and of severe aplastic anemia patients had their TCR repertoires deep-sequenced. Patients were enrolled under clinicaltrials.gov protocols 00001620, 01623167, 00001397, 00071045, 00081523 and 00961064 in the USA. Ficoll-Paque density gradient centrifugation was used to isolate peripheral blood mononuclear cells. Before DNA was extracted, CD4+ and CD8+ T cells were sorted using either FACS or magnetic beads.

Genomic DNA served as template for TCR beta VDJ combination and CDR3 sequence profiling. An Illumina HiSeq 2000 was used for TCR repertoire sequencing. Per the source publication's procedure: TRBV/TRBJ rearrangement plots, CDR3 size and DJ length profiles, and Simpson's diversity index were used to assess repertoires. The most abundant DNA sequence in the deep sequencing data was taken as the immunodominant clone. CDR3 amino acid sequences were screened for sharing across subjects and compared with published repertoires and the VDJdb database. TCRdb passed the public sequencing reads through fastp at Q25 and MiXCR, retaining productive beta sequences. Records with the same CDR3 protein are collapsed into one entry carrying the most frequent genes and DNA. These V and J calls rely on TCRdb rather than the paper's analysis. Counted in this sample were around 170,000 distinct CDR3 sequences; roughly half of them appeared once. Together, the top ten hold around 8.8% of the sample.

On this clonotype: Which antigen it targets is not known. Base-call qualities are not available, and no considerably larger clone is one nucleotide away.

Specimen: sorted CD4+, CD8+, or CD8+CD57+ T cells (not recorded which) from PBMCs. The receptor comes from a human donor with aplastic anemia. The chain joins TRBV2 to TRBJ1-2; TRBD1 aligns with 9 central bases. The bases read TGTGCCAGCAGTACGGCGGGACAGGGACCCTATGGCTACACCTTC. This translates into CASSTAGQGPYGYTF. The CDR3 plus the reference TRBV2 and TRBJ1-2 genes for the other parts give the full variable domain: EPEVTQTPSHQVTQMGQEVILRCVPISNHLYFYWYRQILGQKVEFLVSFYNNEISEKSEIFDDQFSVERPDGSNFTLKIRSTKLEDSAMYFCASSTAGQGPYGYTFGSGTRLTVV.